This TCR beta chain was observed in a study of cytomegalovirus exposure and HLA in healthy donors (dated by TCRdb to the late 2010s). Background on the whole study: An earlier analysis of under 600 of the donors reported about 250 Gb of sequence data and more than 90 million unique TCR beta sequences from about 180 million T cells. HLA typing covered class I and class II loci at four-digit resolution. Donor age, sex, ethnicity and CMV serostatus were compiled alongside the repertoire data. In the later analysis, no new phenotypic data were used to find candidate immune exposures; instead, reliance was placed on TCR beta sequences and their occurrence across donors. Because of strong linkage in the cohort, roughly five DR-DQ haplotypes were treated as single units for association and clustering. The number of donors typed differed by locus, with 629-630 for A, B, C, DRB1 and DQB1, 522 for DQA1, about 610 for DPA1, and under 490 for DPB1. A later analysis re-examined previously published TCR beta repertoires from several hundred donors and added high-resolution HLA genotyping to investigate patterns of TCR occurrence. An earlier analysis of 587 of the donors applied high-throughput TCR beta sequencing to assess whether each TCR beta V gene segment acted as functional or pseudogenic. To predict cytomegalovirus infection status, the study combined high-throughput TCR immunosequencing, statistical association of individual TCRs with disease status, and machine learning. Among approximately 370 genotyped donors of the cohort, an average of around 250,000 unique TCR beta nucleotide sequences was sequenced per donor, of which about 18% were non-productive. The genetic ancestry cluster associated with self-reported Caucasian donors included roughly 84% of the roughly 400 genotyped donors. A later genetic analysis took genome-wide SNP genotypes for 398 of the 666 donors and used that subset as a discovery cohort. All discovery cohort repertoires had been generated on a single sequencing platform. An early release covering roughly 600 HLA-typed donors comprised approximately 300 gigabases of sequencing data and some 79 million unique TCR sequences. The study aimed to test whether cataloging public T cell receptors could reveal signatures of past pathogen exposure. Besides the first cohort of approximately 710 subjects, a separate validation cohort made up of 120 different subjects was used. The study profiled the T cell repertoires of 500 to 800 subjects by immunosequencing and related them to cytomegalovirus serostatus.

Receptor libraries were prepared by the immunoSEQ multiplex PCR assay. The multiplex PCR relied on a mix of 60 forward primers for TCR Vbeta segments and 13 reverse primers for TCR Jbeta segments. Amplification of the CDR3 region of rearranged TCR beta genes was performed with a multiplex PCR assay on genomic DNA. The Illumina HiSeq System was used to sequence the amplified TCR beta libraries as 87-base-pair reads. In the authors' own workflow: In a later analysis, around 80 million unique TCR beta chains were counted across the approximately 640 repertoires, and roughly 11 million of these chains were shared by at least two donors. A nearest-neighbor algorithm error-corrected the raw reads and collapsed the reads into unique sequences, merging closely related sequences to remove PCR and sequencing errors. V, D and J gene segments were assigned by aligning CDR3 sequences to IMGT reference sequences. For a sequence to be retained, at least a six-nucleotide match to both a V gene segment and a J gene segment was required. A rearrangement counted as productive if the CDR3 had no stop codons and remained in frame with V and J, and every other rearrangement counted as non-productive. Following IMGT convention, CDR3 was defined as the stretch from the second conserved V-encoded cysteine to the conserved J-encoded phenylalanine. In an earlier analysis of just under 600 of the donors, sequences lacking an unambiguous match to a single V gene segment were excluded. In an earlier analysis of around 590 of the donors, a V segment was called functional when productive rearrangements were above 56.7%, and segregating when the standard deviation between donors exceeded 5%. A statistical classification framework was developed to diagnose cytomegalovirus status using the catalog of TCR beta chain sequences. In a later analysis, TCR nucleotide sequences were compared against IMGT/GENE-DB human TR gene sequences so that V and J genes could be assigned. The TCRdist pipeline was used in a later analysis to assign CDR3 sequences and most-parsimonious VDJ recombination scenarios. A later analysis defined each TCR beta chain by its CDR3 amino acid sequence plus V-gene family, and excluded reads lacking a unique V-gene family. As a way to deal with suspected cross-contamination and a sequencing artifact, a later analysis dropped approximately 590 nucleotide sequences that were highly shared and had low generation probability. A later analysis calculated a clonal expansion index for each public chain from normalized within-repertoire ranks of inferred template counts. A later analysis computed generation probabilities with a VDJ recombination model fitted to out-of-frame rearrangements, and checked the results against IGoR. In a later analysis, hypergeometric tests were used to score TCR-TCR, TCR-HLA and TCR-CMV co-occurrence, with a repertoire-size bias correction applied to TCR pairs. In a later analysis, false discovery rates were estimated by permuting HLA or CMV assignments 20 times. In a later analysis, co-occurring TCRs were grouped using DBSCAN, with TCRdist sequence similarity added in when clustering inside HLA-allele-positive subsets. Repertoires with fewer than 30,000 or more than 120,000 public chains were left out of co-occurrence clustering, as were five repertoires with anomalous nucleotide sharing. TCRdb re-hosts the immuneACCESS table, in-frame sequences only. Its copies lack some clones; in the studies checked, an unresolved V gene accounts for under half of them, and the cause for the rest is not known. V and J calls and clone size are copied from that table; D and trimming were computed from the DNA. This sample lists around 140,000 clones; around 82% were detected once. 6.2% of the sample belongs to the ten largest clones.

Note on this clone: What this receptor recognizes is not known. Base qualities are not provided; no much larger clone lies one nucleotide away.

The cohort consisted of 600 or so healthy bone marrow donors. Cohort members were all nominally healthy when sampled, although unrecorded immune exposures were likely present. The donor tested CMV seropositive, placing the donor among the approximately 310 seropositive members of the cohort. Every donor gave a peripheral blood sample, and the peripheral blood mononuclear cells from that sample were used for TCR beta sequencing. The Qiagen DNeasy Blood Extraction Kit was used to extract genomic DNA from the blood cell samples. Beyond this particular receptor, the publication reports: According to a later analysis, TCR association rates differed among HLA loci, with DRB1 alleles showing the most associated TCRs and HLA-C alleles showing the fewest. According to a later genetic analysis, donors in an Asian-associated ancestry cluster had fewer N-insertions in productive TCRs than the roughly 670-donor mean. A cluster of highly shared sequence variants was judged likely to be a technical artifact of the sequencing pipeline. In the study, 150 to 200 TCR beta chains were listed as associated with cytomegalovirus. In an earlier analysis of 587 of the donors, most TCR beta V segments appeared in productive rearrangements about 90% or about 30% of the time, broadly matching IMGT annotations. An association between a missense DCLRE1C variant and V-gene and J-gene trimming of TCR beta chains was found in a later genetic analysis and replicated in an independent cohort. Sequencing depth was assumed to be roughly uniform across donors in the presence/absence analyses, though that assumption may not hold. Correlated functional status among segregating V segments might be attributable to linkage disequilibrium, but an unknown experimental factor could not be ruled out. A further reported finding was that TCR beta sequences accurately predicted the HLA-A and HLA-B alleles for most subjects in the first cohort. In a later analysis, several top co-occurrence clusters were reported to appear linked to parvovirus B19, influenza, CMV and Epstein-Barr virus. Approximately 16 rarely observed V segments, including chromosome 9 orphons, were excluded from the earlier analysis of 550 to 700 of the donors because counts were too low. A later analysis found that HLA-associated TCR beta chains were more clonally expanded and had lower generation probabilities than equally common non-associated chains. According to the authors, the approach could potentially be generalized to other disease states and immunological phenotypes. Immune exposure information for the cohort was limited to CMV serostatus. A later analysis associated 16,951 TCR beta sequences with specific HLA alleles at a false discovery rate of 0.05. HLA typing was unavailable for some donors at each locus, so association tests used only the typed subset. A few of the identified cytomegalovirus-associated TCR beta chains were confirmed in vitro to be specific for cytomegalovirus antigens. Most CMV-associated TCR beta chains appeared to be HLA-restricted in a later analysis, and the HLA associations seemed to be driven largely by CMV exposure. Most TCR sequences were observed very rarely across donors, whereas some public TCRs were present in many individuals. In both the original and validation cohorts, the classifier was reported to diagnose cytomegalovirus status with high specificity and sensitivity. Assigning TCR associations to individual alleles was difficult when HLA alleles, especially DR and DQ, strongly co-occurred. Only TCR beta chains were sequenced in this cohort, and the absence of alpha or paired-chain data limited detectable features.

The clonotype comes from a woman between 35 and 50 years old in good health and CMV-seropositive. Sequenced: PBMCs.

The sequenced DNA: TGTGCCAGCAGCTTACAGGTACACTCCTACGAGCAGTACTTC. It encodes CASSLQVHSYEQYF. The chain is encoded by TRBV7-8 joined to TRBJ2-7; the D gene is unclear. There are 14 amino acids in the CDR3, from cysteine to phenylalanine inclusive. The kept DNA is CDR3 alone, 42 bases in frame from the first base. Looking up the germline V gene yields CDR1 SGHVS and CDR2 FQNEAQ. Between the V and J ends, shortened by 2 bases and 0 bases respectively, the junction contains 8 bases.